This record concerns one T cell receptor beta chain sequence. As yet, its antigen is unknown. Noted time point: cycle 4 day 1 (C4D1), after less than 7 weeks of nivolumab. All trial patients relapsed after autologous stem cell transplantation. When best responses were assessed, they were complete response, partial response or progressive disease. CDR3 size: 15 residues. The V gene's germline CDR1 is SGHNT and CDR2 YYREEE (reference sequence). V shed 3 bases, J shed 3 bases, and the junction held 7 bases outside the gene matches. The data were obtained in a study of PD-1 blockade in classical Hodgkin lymphoma. General study findings and limits: Individuals who commenced nivolumab within less than 1 year of ASCT were excluded.

Clones were sequenced by immunoSEQ multiplex PCR, and TCRdb holds only the in-frame ones, with some missing. Of tens of thousands of clones in the sample, roughly four fifths are singletons; the top ten hold roughly 18%. This clonotype was obtained from a human donor with classical Hodgkin lymphoma. This chain joins TRBV5-4 and TRBJ1-2, with TRBD1 matching over 8 bases. The starting material was peripheral blood mononuclear cells (PBMCs), obtained before the fourth cycle of nivolumab. The CDR3 sequence: CASSSSGGADYGYTF. CDR3 bases: TGTGCCAGCAGCTCCTCAGGGGGCGCGGACTATGGCTACACCTTC.